Listed below are T cell receptor beta chains from one sample, sequenced in a study of blood T cells in healthy people across ages. TCRdb reprocessed the 5' RACE reads with MiXCR, giving one entry per CDR3 protein. The sample has some 690,000 distinct CDR3 sequences, approximately 22% seen once. The sample comprised blood. The receptors derive from a man between 65 and 85 years old in good health. Both conserved end residues are trimmed from each CDR3. Each record gives: J gene, clone size, V gene, CDR3 protein. Clone size appears in some rows only: once, few, many, or a class for an expanded clone.

TRBJ1-6	.	TRBV12-3/TRBV12-4	ASSPSWGTGGNSPLH
TRBJ2-4	few	TRBV12-3/TRBV12-4	ASSFAPPNIQY
TRBJ1-6	few	TRBV5-6	ASFVNSYNSPLH
TRBJ2-4	.	TRBV6-4	ASSERTSGRLNIQY
TRBJ2-5	.	TRBV7-2	ASSLMGQQETQY
TRBJ2-4	.	TRBV6-1	ASNWAGLAKNIQY
TRBJ2-7	.	TRBV20-1	SARDSLRGVYEQY
TRBJ2-3	few	TRBV3-1	ASSGDPSGYTDTQY
TRBJ2-3	few	TRBV12-3/TRBV12-4	ASSLATGRVGDTQY
TRBJ2-3	few	TRBV20-1	SAAGTTFSTDTQY
TRBJ2-5	.	TRBV12-3/TRBV12-4	ASSLSRGGETQY
TRBJ2-1	.	TRBV29-1	SVDMRREGSYNEQF
TRBJ2-2	few	TRBV7-9	ASSVQGIDTGELF
TRBJ2-1	.	TRBV12-3/TRBV12-4	ASSSQLARSYNEQF
TRBJ2-1	many	TRBV11-1	ASSLLGGSSEQF
TRBJ2-5	.	TRBV12-3/TRBV12-4	ASSNRGKETQY
.	.	TRBV20-1	SARGSMASYEQY
TRBJ1-2	few	TRBV30	AWSATGGAGYT
TRBJ2-1	few	TRBV12-3/TRBV12-4	ASSTAAVIEQF
.	few	TRBV20-1	SAFTRLETQY
TRBJ2-1	few	TRBV5-1	ASRDTKNEQF
TRBJ1-1	few	TRBV7-2	ASSLSGANEAF
TRBJ1-2	.	TRBV5-4	ASSQDMYGYT
.	.	TRBV7-6	ASSNGVAGVWEQF
TRBJ1-2	few	TRBV12-3/TRBV12-4	ASSVAWTGRGYT
TRBJ1-5	few	TRBV4-2	ASSQDSRQGNQPQH
TRBJ1-2	.	TRBV21-1	ASSKAFGSGNYGYT
.	few	TRBV29-1	SVATSGSIHEQF
TRBJ2-5	many	TRBV5-1	ASSPGMMETQY
TRBJ2-1	.	TRBV14	ASSQARQGGKHEQF
TRBJ1-5	many	TRBV6-5	ASSYGRNNQPQH
TRBJ1-4	.	TRBV7-2	ASREGFSPDKLF
TRBJ2-1	few	TRBV6-1	ASSVDRAYNEQF
TRBJ1-4	.	TRBV28	ASSPPDTFNEKLF
TRBJ2-7	.	TRBV10-3	AIGSDRGDDEQY
TRBJ1-2	.	TRBV15	AVGRNQDPNYGYT
TRBJ2-2	many	TRBV9	ASSVVGTGELF
TRBJ2-3	few	TRBV6-6	ASRNQGVDTQY
TRBJ1-4	.	TRBV28	ANSGKGGNEKLF
TRBJ1-2	.	TRBV28	ASSPPAGGLGYT
TRBJ1-2	.	TRBV20-1	SAPGTAWYT
TRBJ2-5	few	TRBV12-3/TRBV12-4	ASILGVGGQETQY
TRBJ1-5	few	TRBV27	ASSSTGGQQPQH
TRBJ1-2	.	TRBV6-6	ASSGQLGYGYT
TRBJ2-5	few	TRBV12-3/TRBV12-4	ASSLGRAGVQETQY
TRBJ2-3	.	TRBV7-8	ASSSVYRSTDTQY
.	.	TRBV5-1	ASSKNGEQLSYNEQF